These 20 T cell receptor beta chains came from one sample sequenced in a study of Ad26.COV2.S vaccination and SARS-CoV-2 variants. Libraries were prepared by immunoSEQ multiplex PCR; TCRdb keeps only in-frame clonotypes and omits some of them. The sample carries more than 300,000 clones, about 88% recorded once. The sample's treatment: roughly 19 received Ad26.COV2.S at low or high dose, single or two shots; a few received placebo; per-sample allocation not given. Sampling happened 63 days after the first vaccine or placebo injection. This sample comprised peripheral blood, obtained in a trial of Ad26.COV2.S vaccine versus placebo. These receptors were taken from a person between 18 and 60 years old who received the Ad26.COV2.S COVID-19 vaccine or a placebo.

The gene calls are TRBV29-1 and TRBJ2-1; D gene ambiguous. V was pared by 0 bases and J by 4 bases, with 13 bases between. Germline-derived CDR1 and CDR2 are SQVTM and ANQGSEA. The CDR3 consists of 15 residues. The CDR3 DNA sequence: TGCAGCGTTGAAGATCAAAGGCACTCTTACAATGAGCAGTTCTTC. This translates into CSVEDQRHSYNEQFF.

The rearrangement joins TRBV9 to TRBJ2-7, with 12 positions matching TRBD2. Germline-derived CDR1 and CDR2 are SGDLS and YYNGEE. This CDR3 spans 17 amino acids. The V and J ends lost 2 bases and 4 bases, in that order; junction bases with no gene match: 10. The CDR3 bases are TGTGCCAGCAGCGTCCTTCCGAGGACTAGCGGGAAGTACGAGCAGTACTTC. The encoded protein is CASSVLPRTSGKYEQYF.

This chain uses TRBV6-1 with TRBJ1-1; D gene unclear. V was clipped by 3 bases and J by 3 bases, with 8 bases between them. This CDR3 contains 13 residues. CDR1 MNHNS and CDR2 SASEGT come from the germline V gene. CDR3: CASSDESDTEAFF. The CDR3 DNA reads TGTGCCAGCAGTGACGAGTCGGACACTGAAGCTTTCTTT.

The gene calls are TRBV7-9 and TRBJ2-7, with D tentatively TRBD2 (5 bases). Trimming removed 5 bases at V and 1 base at J, with 9 bases between. The CDR3 loop spans 13 amino acids. Germline V gene data show CDR1 as SEHNR and CDR2 as FQNEAQ (reference sequence). The CDR3 here is CASSDGISYEQYF. CDR3 nucleotide sequence: TGTGCCAGCAGCGACGGGATTTCCTACGAGCAGTACTTC.

The rearrangement uses TRBV12-3 or TRBV12-4 and TRBJ2-7; TRBD2 is a possible D gene (5 bases). This CDR3 is 13 amino acids long. V was clipped by 1 base and J by 7 bases, with 11 bases between them. The CDR3 region has the DNA TGTGCCAGCAGTTTAGGGCCGACGGGGGAGCAGTACTTC. Amino acid sequence: CASSLGPTGEQYF.

The genes are TRBV20-1 and TRBJ1-6; D remains ambiguous. Between the trimmed V and J ends, which lost 3 bases and 7 bases, there was a span of 16 bases. Germline CDR1 reads DFQATT; CDR2 reads SNEGSKA (reference sequence). The CDR3 totals 15 residues. CDR3 coding DNA: TGCAGTGCTAGTTTTGGGTCATGGGAAAATTCACCCCTCCACTTT. It translates to CSASFGSWENSPLHF.

The chain links TRBV21-1 to TRBJ1-5. TRBV21-1 is a known pseudogene. The CDR3 is 16 residues long. In DNA, the CDR3 is TGTGCCAGCAGCAAAGGTCGACCGAGGAGCAATCAGCCCCAGCATTTT. This encodes CASSKGRPRSNQPQHF.

J is TRBJ2-3 and V is TRBV7-3, with D perhaps being TRBD1 or TRBD2 (5 bases each). Trimming pared 5 bases from V and 3 bases from J, leaving 15 bases between. The CDR3 spans 15 residues. Germline V gene sequence: CDR1 SGHTA, CDR2 FQGTGA. CDR3 DNA sequence: TGTGCCAGCAGCCCCGGGGCCCCTGATACAGATACGCAGTATTTT. It translates to CASSPGAPDTDTQYF.

V is TRBV6-4 and J is TRBJ2-1; TRBD2 aligns across 9 bases. The V segment lost 0 bases and the J segment 7 bases; nucleotides outside the gene matches: 4. Germline CDR1 is MRHNA and CDR2 is SNTAGT. CDR3 length equals 15 residues. CDR3 residues: CASSDSSGGTNEQFF. The CDR3 nucleotides are TGTGCCAGCAGTGACTCCAGCGGGGGGACAAATGAGCAGTTCTTC.

As DNA, the CDR3 is TGTGCCAGCAGCTTAGCGGGGGGTATGTCAGATACGCAGTATTTT. Translated: CASSLAGGMSDTQYF. The V call is TRBV7-2, the J call TRBJ2-3, with D possibly being TRBD2 (6 bases). Trimming shortened V by 0 bases and J by 4 bases, and 11 bases separated the two germline ends. The CDR3 loop spans 15 amino acids. The germline V gene encodes CDR1 SGHTA and CDR2 FQGNSA.

The gene calls are TRBV18 and TRBJ1-6, with unresolved D. The CDR3 is 12 residues long. The V gene lost 3 bases and the J gene lost 10 bases, with 7 bases spanning the gap. Germline assignment: CDR1 KGHSH and CDR2 LQKENI. The CDR3 region is CASSPQNSPLHF. For the CDR3, the DNA is TGTGCCAGCTCACCCCAAAACTCACCCCTCCACTTT.

V gene TRBV20-1 combines with J gene TRBJ2-7; possibly TRBD1 for D (6 bases). This CDR3 comprises 13 residues. Germline V gives CDR1 DFQATT, CDR2 SNEGSKA (reference sequence). The germline V and J ends were trimmed by 3 bases and 1 base, with 10 bases remaining between them. Here the CDR3 reads CSASQGSSYEQYF. CDR3 DNA: TGCAGTGCTAGTCAGGGGTCTTCCTACGAGCAGTACTTC.

The chain is built from TRBV7-9 and TRBJ2-2; TRBD1 matches at 7 bases. CDR3 length equals 18 residues. The germline V gene has CDR1 SEHNR and CDR2 FQNEAQ (reference sequence). Trimming took 3 bases from V and 4 from J; bases not matched to a gene: 14. The CDR3 DNA reads as TGTGCCAGCAGCTTGAAGACATCGGACAGGTTTTCCACCGGGGAGCTGTTTTTT. Amino acid sequence: CASSLKTSDRFSTGELFF.

The rearrangement joins TRBV10-1 to TRBJ2-1; D is unresolved. The ends were cut back, 4 bases at V and 12 bases at J, with 13 bases in the middle. The CDR3 runs to 12 residues. Germline loops: CDR1 WNHNN, CDR2 SYGVQD (reference sequence). DNA of the CDR3: TGCGCCAGCAGTGCACCTGGGTTAAGGCAGTTCTTC. Its protein is CASSAPGLRQFF.

This chain links TRBV2 with TRBJ1-4, with 9 bases that match TRBD1. Trimming took 4 bases from V and 2 from J; bases not matched to a gene: 5. Germline CDR1 reads SNHLY; CDR2 reads FYNNEI. This CDR3 has 16 amino acids. This chain's CDR3 is CASSGGTGGTNEKLFF. The CDR3 DNA follows: TGTGCCAGCAGTGGCGGAACAGGGGGCACTAATGAAAAACTGTTTTTT.

The table lists this clone with a count of one. V and J are TRBV6-5 and TRBJ1-3; D possibly corresponds to TRBD1 (6 bases). The CDR3 is 15 residues long. CDR1 is MNHEY and CDR2 is SVGAGI in the germline V gene. Deletions cut 0 bases from V and 4 bases from J, with 10 bases between. This CDR3 reads CASSYSQGTGNTIYF. The CDR3 DNA reads TGTGCCAGCAGTTACTCTCAGGGGACGGGAAACACCATATATTTT.

The rearrangement uses TRBV2 and TRBJ1-2, with TRBD1 as a possible D gene (5 bases). Germline lookup yields CDR1 SNHLY and CDR2 FYNNEI. The CDR3 contains 15 residues. V was pared by 6 bases and J by 8 bases, with 22 bases between. The CDR3 DNA reads as TGTGCCAGCAGCGGGACCGATGAAACGGTGAAAGGCTACACCTTC. Translating it yields CASSGTDETVKGYTF.

The V gene is TRBV18, the J gene TRBJ2-5; 10 bases match TRBD1. V lost 3 bases and J lost 3; bases outside the gene matches: 7. Germline values: CDR1 KGHSH, CDR2 LQKENI. The CDR3 is made up of 16 amino acids. The CDR3 is CASSPAGTGAKETQYF. DNA for the CDR3: TGTGCCAGCTCACCGGCCGGGACAGGGGCTAAAGAGACCCAGTACTTC.

This chain uses TRBV29-1 with TRBJ2-2; D is possibly TRBD1 (5 bases). This CDR3 region has 15 residues. Germline-derived CDR1 and CDR2 are SQVTM and ANQGSEA. Trimming shortened V by 6 bases and J by 3 bases, and 17 bases separated the two germline ends. The CDR3 is CSVKVRQGYTGELFF. The CDR3 bases are TGCAGCGTGAAGGTCCGGCAGGGATACACCGGGGAGCTGTTTTTT.

This rearrangement joins TRBV5-5 to TRBJ1-5; tentative D call: TRBD1 (5 bases). Germline V gene sequence: CDR1 SGHKS, CDR2 YYEKEE (reference sequence). The CDR3 has 17 amino acids. Trimming cost V 4 bases and J 1 base, with 18 bases left between them. The CDR3 coding sequence is TGTGCCAGCAGCGGAACCGGGACCGAACTCAGCAATCAGCCCCAGCATTTT. This codes for CASSGTGTELSNQPQHF.